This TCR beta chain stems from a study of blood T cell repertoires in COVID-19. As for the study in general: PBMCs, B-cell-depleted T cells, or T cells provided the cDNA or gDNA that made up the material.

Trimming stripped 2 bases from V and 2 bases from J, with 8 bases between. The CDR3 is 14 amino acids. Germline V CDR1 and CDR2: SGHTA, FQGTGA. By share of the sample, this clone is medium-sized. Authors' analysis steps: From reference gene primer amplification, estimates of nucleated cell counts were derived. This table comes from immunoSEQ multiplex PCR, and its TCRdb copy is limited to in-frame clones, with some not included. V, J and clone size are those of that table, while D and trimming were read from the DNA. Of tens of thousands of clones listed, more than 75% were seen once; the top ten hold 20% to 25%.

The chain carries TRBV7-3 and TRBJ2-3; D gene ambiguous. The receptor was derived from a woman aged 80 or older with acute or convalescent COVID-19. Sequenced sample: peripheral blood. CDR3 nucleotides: TGTGCCAGCAGCTTAGGGCTGTACACAGATACGCAGTATTTT. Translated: CASSLGLYTDTQYF.